Sequencing of this T cell receptor (beta chain) was carried out in a study of blood T cell repertoires in COVID-19. Study-wide context: Spain, Italy and the United States supplied samples that represented acute and convalescent COVID-19. T cells, B-cell-depleted T cells, or PBMCs provided the cDNA or gDNA that served as material.

Methods used by the authors: Cell counts per sample came from amplifying reference gene primers. Sequencing used immunoSEQ multiplex PCR; TCRdb keeps in-frame clones, though not all of them. That table supplies the V and J calls and clone size; D and trimming were determined from the DNA. The sample has about 100,000 clones, less than 90% seen once. V shed 3 bases and J shed 5 bases, with 17 bases lying between them. Germline values: CDR1 MGHRA, CDR2 YSYEKL. The length of the CDR3 is 16 residues. The chain has TRBV4-1 and TRBJ2-4; D not resolved. The sequence was obtained from an older man with active or convalescent COVID-19. What was sequenced was peripheral blood. As DNA, the CDR3 is TGCGCCAGCAGCCATCGACCGGTTAGACTCCAAAACATTCAGTACTTC. Protein sequence: CASSHRPVRLQNIQYF.